Shown below are 26 T cell receptor beta chains from a single sample sequenced in a study of blood T cells in healthy people across ages. With a J-beta primer mix and a sample-barcoded 5' primer, a second PCR ran about 7 to 12 cycles. TCRdb itself ran the 5' RACE reads through MiXCR, one entry per CDR3 protein. The sample consists of over a million distinct CDR3 sequences, approximately 26% of them appearing once. This sample also appeared in a second study, on T cells of mothers and their children.

The sequencing sample was made of blood. The receptors originated from a girl aged 2 to 10 in good health.

The table lists this clonotype with a few counts. V gene TRBV9 combines with J gene TRBJ2-1; no definite D call. The J call is doubtful: the DNA matches TRBJ2-7 better. This CDR3 has 14 amino acids. Germline CDR1 SGDLS, CDR2 YYNGEE. As DNA, the CDR3 is TGTGCCAGCAGCCCCGTACCTCCGAACTACGAGCAGTACTTC. The encoded protein is CASSPVPPNYEQYF.

The V gene is TRBV29-1, the J gene TRBJ1-2; D not resolved. Deletions cut 3 bases from V and 5 bases from J, with 7 bases between. CDR1 is SQVTM, CDR2 ANQGSEA, per germline. The CDR3 is 11 amino acids. The CDR3 reads CSVDSEYGYTF. CDR3 nucleotide sequence: TGCAGCGTTGATAGTGAATATGGCTACACCTTC.

The V gene is TRBV29-1, the J gene TRBJ2-1; D is uncertain. The end of the DNA is better explained by TRBJ2-7, so the J call may be wrong. The CDR3 runs 14 residues. The germline gives CDR1 SQVTM, CDR2 ANQGSEA. CDR3: CSVEMDTETYEQYF. The CDR3 DNA reads as TGCAGCGTTGAAATGGATACGGAGACCTACGAGCAGTACTTC.

In this sample, this clonotype turned up many times. The chain links TRBV4-2 to TRBJ2-1; a weak D match, TRBD2 (6 bases). Trimming removed 3 bases from V and 2 bases from J, with 11 bases in between. CDR1 is LGHNA and CDR2 is YNFKEQ in the germline V gene. The CDR3 contains 15 residues. CDR3 coding DNA: TGTGCCAGCAGCCAGACACTAGCTACCTACAATGAGCAGTTCTTC. This encodes CASSQTLATYNEQFF.

This clonotype was recorded a few times. This chain links TRBV29-1 with TRBJ2-1; tentative D call: TRBD1 (5 bases). The CDR3 contains 12 residues. Per germline, CDR1 SQVTM and CDR2 ANQGSEA. The V end was cut by 0 bases, the J end by 8 bases, with 8 bases between. The DNA for the CDR3 is TGCAGCGTTGAAGAATGGGGCGATGAGCAGTTCTTC. Protein sequence: CSVEEWGDEQFF.

This chain joins TRBV7-2 and TRBJ2-3; 7 positions agree with TRBD1. The length of the CDR3 is 13 residues. V was pared by 5 bases and J by 5 bases, with 4 bases of the junction left unmatched. Germline CDR1 SGHTA, CDR2 FQGNSA. The CDR3 loop reads CASSPHRGDTQYF. The CDR3 DNA is TGTGCCAGCAGCCCACACAGGGGAGATACGCAGTATTTT. Filled out from reference TRBV7-2 and TRBJ2-3, the complete variable domain reads GAGVSQSPSNKVTEKGKDVELRCDPISGHTALYWYRQSLGQGLEFLIYFQGNSAPDKSGLPSDRFSAERTGGSVSTLTIQRTQQEDSAVYLCASSPHRGDTQYFGPGTRLTVL.

The genes are TRBV5-1 and TRBJ2-7; 7 bases are shared with TRBD1. CDR1 SGHRS and CDR2 YFSETQ come from the germline V gene. The V segment lost 2 bases and the J segment 2 bases; nucleotides outside the gene matches: 13. The CDR3 runs 17 residues. DNA for the CDR3: TGCGCCAGCAGCTTATACGGGGCCGGGACAGTCACCTACGAGCAGTACTTC. Translation: CASSLYGAGTVTYEQYF.

The rearrangement joins TRBV6-6 to TRBJ2-3; 7 bases are shared with TRBD2. The CDR3 is 16 residues long. The ends lost 1 base at V and 4 bases at J; junction bases unmatched: 8. Looked up from germline, CDR1 is MNHNY and CDR2 is SVGAGI (reference sequence). The CDR3 DNA reads as TGTGCCAGCAGTTACTATGGCGGGGGTTTCTCAGATACGCAGTATTTT. Amino acid sequence: CASSYYGGGFSDTQYF.

This clonotype has a handful of counts. This chain links TRBV7-3 with TRBJ2-1, with D perhaps matching TRBD1 or TRBD2 (5 bases each). The CDR3 covers 14 residues. Trimming stripped 6 bases from V and 5 bases from J, with 14 bases between. CDR1 is SGHTA, CDR2 FQGTGA, per germline. The CDR3 region has the DNA TGTGCCAGCAGTTTCAACGGGGACGACAATGAGCAGTTCTTC. It is translated as CASSFNGDDNEQFF.

The chain couples TRBV29-1 to TRBJ2-5, with 8 nucleotides matching TRBD2. The CDR3 is made up of 13 amino acids. V dropped 8 bases and J dropped 1; count of bases not matched to a gene: 6. Per the germline V gene, CDR1 is SQVTM and CDR2 is ANQGSEA. The CDR3 is CSLVAGTQETQYF. The CDR3, as DNA: TGCAGCCTAGTAGCGGGGACCCAAGAGACCCAGTACTTC.

This clonotype was seen a few times. V usage is TRBV11-2 and J usage is TRBJ2-6; D unresolved. The CDR3 extends over 14 amino acids. V dropped 10 bases and J dropped 0 bases, with 10 bases sitting between them. From germline, CDR1 is SGHAT and CDR2 FQNNGV. CDR3 coding DNA: TGTGCCATCTTGGACGGCTCTGGGGCCAACGTCCTGACTTTC. Its translation: CAILDGSGANVLTF.

This clonotype was counted between two and nine times. CDR3 in DNA: TGCGCCAGCAGCCCAGGACTAGCAGGAGATGGGGACAATGAGCAGTTCTTC. Translation: CASSPGLAGDGDNEQFF. V is TRBV4-1 and J is TRBJ2-1; 8 nucleotides match TRBD2. CDR3 length equals 17 residues. Germline V gene data show CDR1 as MGHRA and CDR2 as YSYEKL. V lost 4 bases to trimming and J lost 5 bases; unmatched junction nucleotides: 13.

This clonotype was seen only a few times. The chain carries TRBV29-1 and TRBJ1-3; weak D call: TRBD1 (6 bases). CDR1 and CDR2 (germline): SQVTM, ANQGSEA. This CDR3 has 14 residues. V was cut by 7 bases and J by 3 bases, with 16 bases left in between. The CDR3 coding sequence is TGCAGCGCAGGACAGCCTTTGGATGGAAACACCATATATTTT. This encodes CSAGQPLDGNTIYF. The variable domain in full, completed from reference TRBV29-1 and TRBJ1-3, reads SAVISQKPSRDICQRGTSLTIQCQVDSQVTMMFWYRQQPGQSLTLIATANQGSEATYESGFVIDKFPISRPNLTFSTLTVSNMSPEDSSIYLCSAGQPLDGNTIYFGEGSWLTVV.

The rearrangement uses TRBV20-1 and TRBJ2-5; TRBD2 matches at 7 bases. Per the germline V gene, CDR1 is DFQATT and CDR2 is SNEGSKA (reference sequence). The CDR3 covers 13 residues. V shed 6 bases and J 3 bases; nucleotides not matched to a gene: 7. CDR3: CSAPLGGKETQYF. In DNA, the CDR3 is TGCAGTGCCCCCCTGGGGGGGAAAGAGACCCAGTACTTC.

The chain joins TRBV7-2 to TRBJ2-1, with TRBD1 as a possible D gene (7 bases). The J call may be wrong; the DNA end is better matched by TRBJ2-7. This CDR3 is built from 14 residues. Germline CDR1 reads SGHTA; CDR2 reads FQGNSA. Here the CDR3 reads CASRLAGQSYEQYF. CDR3 coding DNA: TGTGCCAGCAGACTTGCGGGACAGAGCTACGAGCAGTACTTC.

The V gene is TRBV12-3 or TRBV12-4, the J gene TRBJ1-4, with a possible D match to TRBD1 (6 bases). The CDR3 runs to 13 residues. V was cut by 8 bases and J by 8 bases, with 15 bases left in between. The CDR3 coding sequence is TGTGCCAGCGGGGGGGGCTATGAGGAAAAACTGTTTTTT. Translated, it gives CASGGGYEEKLFF.

This clonotype was observed many times. The J gene is TRBJ1-1, the V gene TRBV4-3; D might be TRBD1 (6 bases). V was cut by 2 bases and J by 7 bases, with 14 bases left in between. The CDR3 contains 14 residues. The germline V gene encodes CDR1 LGHNA and CDR2 YSLEER. This CDR3 reads CASSQMVGAGEAFF. The CDR3 DNA follows: TGCGCCAGCAGCCAAATGGTGGGGGCGGGTGAAGCTTTCTTT.

The gene calls are TRBV28 and TRBJ2-7; D might be TRBD1 (6 bases). Germline lookup yields CDR1 MDHEN and CDR2 SYDVKM. This CDR3 region has 14 residues. The germline V and J ends were trimmed by 6 bases and 0 bases, with 12 bases remaining between them. The CDR3 DNA reads TGTGCCAGCAGCCCCAACAGGGTCTCCTACGAGCAGTACTTC. Translation gives CASSPNRVSYEQYF.

This chain connects TRBV29-1 to TRBJ2-1; TRBD1 matches at 10 bases. Germline V gene lookup returns CDR1 SQVTM and CDR2 ANQGSEA. The CDR3 is 14 amino acids. V was pared by 6 bases and J by 3 bases, with 5 bases of the junction left unmatched. This chain's CDR3 is CSVPRDRGYNEQFF. In DNA form, the CDR3 reads TGCAGCGTGCCCCGGGACAGGGGCTACAATGAGCAGTTCTTC.

In this sample, this clonotype turned up a few times. J is TRBJ1-1 and V is TRBV27; D call uncertain. The CDR3 consists of 15 residues. V was shortened by 1 base and J by 4 bases, with 13 bases between the two germline ends. In germline, CDR1 is MNHEY, CDR2 SMNVEV (reference sequence). The CDR3 reads CASSLYIGAGTEAFF. CDR3 sequence (DNA): TGTGCCAGCAGTTTATACATCGGTGCGGGCACTGAAGCTTTCTTT.

The chain carries TRBV6-2 or TRBV6-3 and TRBJ2-5, with 7 bases identical to TRBD2. The J call may not be correct, given that the DNA end is closer to TRBJ2-7. The CDR3 is 16 residues long. From germline, CDR1 is MNHEY and CDR2 SVGEGT. CDR3 sequence reads: CASSYPVTSYSYEQYF. The CDR3 DNA reads TGTGCCAGCAGTTACCCAGTGACTAGCTATAGCTACGAGCAGTACTTC.

The gene calls are TRBV20-1 and TRBJ2-7; D remains unclear. Trimming pared 6 bases from V and 3 bases from J, leaving 9 bases between. This CDR3 is 11 amino acids long. Germline V gives CDR1 DFQATT, CDR2 SNEGSKA (reference sequence). The CDR3 sequence is CSARVLYEQYF. CDR3 in DNA: TGCAGTGCCCGTGTACTCTACGAGCAGTACTTC.

J is TRBJ2-5 and V is TRBV7-3, with TRBD1 as a possible D gene (6 bases). The DNA matches TRBJ2-1 better at its end, which makes the J call doubtful. Germline V gives CDR1 SGHTA, CDR2 FQGTGA. The CDR3 spans 15 residues. CDR3 region: CASSLNRARSNEQFF. The CDR3 DNA sequence: TGTGCCAGCAGCTTGAACAGGGCTAGATCGAATGAGCAGTTCTTC.

The table lists this clonotype with a few counts. The V gene is TRBV20-1, the J gene TRBJ2-3; D is undetermined. Germline CDR1 reads DFQATT; CDR2 reads SNEGSKA (reference sequence). This CDR3 is 15 amino acids long. The V end was cut by 0 bases, the J end by 0 bases, with 10 bases between. As DNA, the CDR3 is TGCAGTGCTAGAGATCTAGTGGGGAGCACAGATACGCAGTATTTT. It specifies CSARDLVGSTDTQYF.

The gene calls are TRBV7-9 and TRBJ1-3; 10 bases are shared with TRBD1. J gave up 0 bases and V 2 bases, and 7 bases lay outside the gene matches. The CDR3 consists of 18 residues. Per germline, CDR1 SEHNR and CDR2 FQNEAQ (reference sequence). The CDR3 DNA reads TGTGCCAGCAGCTTAACGGTTCGGACAGGGGGCTCTGGAAACACCATATATTTT. Protein: CASSLTVRTGGSGNTIYF.

This clonotype was seen more than once but under ten times. J is TRBJ2-1 and V is TRBV12-5; 9 bases are a match to TRBD2. Germline CDR1 and CDR2: LGHNT and FRNRAP. J gave up 7 bases and V 6 bases, and 4 bases lay outside the gene matches. The CDR3 is 13 amino acids. This chain's CDR3 is CASGGTSYNEQFF. The CDR3 DNA sequence: TGTGCTAGTGGGGGGACTAGCTATAATGAGCAGTTCTTC.